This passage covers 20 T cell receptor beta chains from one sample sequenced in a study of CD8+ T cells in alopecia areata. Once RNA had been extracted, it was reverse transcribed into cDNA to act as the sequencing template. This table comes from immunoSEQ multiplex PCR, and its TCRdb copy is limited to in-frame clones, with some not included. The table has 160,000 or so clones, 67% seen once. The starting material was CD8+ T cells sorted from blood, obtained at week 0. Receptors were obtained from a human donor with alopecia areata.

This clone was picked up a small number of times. CDR3 sequence (DNA): TGTGCCAGCGGGCGTCGGGGAAACACTGAAGCTTTCTTT. The encoded protein is CASGRRGNTEAFF. The J gene is TRBJ1-1, the V gene TRBV9; D not certain. This CDR3 has 13 amino acids. Germline V gene lookup returns CDR1 SGDLS and CDR2 YYNGEE. The V end lost 7 bases, the J end lost 2 bases, and 12 bases lay between the germline ends.

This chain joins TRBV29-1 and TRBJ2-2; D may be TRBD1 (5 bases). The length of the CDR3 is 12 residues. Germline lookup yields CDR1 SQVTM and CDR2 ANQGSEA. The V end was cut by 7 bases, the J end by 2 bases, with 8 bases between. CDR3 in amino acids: CSGTGNTGELFF. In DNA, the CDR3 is TGCAGCGGTACAGGAAACACCGGGGAGCTGTTTTTT.

CDR3 sequence reads: CSFLSMYPGTGGEKLFF. The CDR3 DNA is TGCAGCTTCCTCTCGATGTATCCCGGGACAGGGGGCGAAAAACTGTTTTTT. The chain combines TRBV29-1 with TRBJ1-4, with TRBD1 matching over 12 bases. This CDR3 spans 17 amino acids. CDR1 and CDR2 (germline): SQVTM, ANQGSEA. J was trimmed by 8 bases and V by 8 bases; bases with no gene match: 18.

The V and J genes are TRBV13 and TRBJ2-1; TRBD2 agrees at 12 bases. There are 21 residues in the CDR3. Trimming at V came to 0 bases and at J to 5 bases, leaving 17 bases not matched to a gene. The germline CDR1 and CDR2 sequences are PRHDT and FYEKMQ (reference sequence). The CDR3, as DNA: TGTGCCAGCAGCTTAGGCCTCACCGGACTAGCGGGGTTCAGGCTGGACAATGAGCAGTTCTTC. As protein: CASSLGLTGLAGFRLDNEQFF.

The CDR3: CSVEDLGQEETQYF. The CDR3 region has the DNA TGCAGCGTTGAAGATCTGGGACAGGAGGAGACCCAGTACTTC. The chain is built from TRBV29-1 and TRBJ2-5; TRBD1 aligns across 8 bases. V shed 0 bases and J 5 bases; nucleotides not matched to a gene: 5. CDR3 length: 14 amino acids. CDR1 is SQVTM and CDR2 is ANQGSEA in the germline V gene.

The CDR3 region is CASSQRGEETQYF. CDR3 in DNA: TGCGCCAGCAGCCAGCGGGGGGAAGAGACCCAGTACTTC. The genes are TRBV5-1 and TRBJ2-5; 9 bases match TRBD2. This CDR3 region has 13 residues. J lost 3 bases, V lost 4 bases, and 1 base had no gene match. From germline, CDR1 is SGHRS and CDR2 YFSETQ.

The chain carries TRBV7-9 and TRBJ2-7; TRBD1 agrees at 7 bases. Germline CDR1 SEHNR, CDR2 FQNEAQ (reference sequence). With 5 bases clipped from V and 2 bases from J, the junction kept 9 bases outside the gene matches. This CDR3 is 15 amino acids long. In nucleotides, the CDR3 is TGTGCCAGCAGCAACCCGATCGGACAGGCCTACGAGCAGTACTTC. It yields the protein CASSNPIGQAYEQYF.

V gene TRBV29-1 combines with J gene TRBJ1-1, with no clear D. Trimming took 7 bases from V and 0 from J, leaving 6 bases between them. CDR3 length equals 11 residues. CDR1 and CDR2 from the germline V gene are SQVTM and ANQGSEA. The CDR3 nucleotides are TGCAGCGCTGCTATGAACACTGAAGCTTTCTTT. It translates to CSAAMNTEAFF.

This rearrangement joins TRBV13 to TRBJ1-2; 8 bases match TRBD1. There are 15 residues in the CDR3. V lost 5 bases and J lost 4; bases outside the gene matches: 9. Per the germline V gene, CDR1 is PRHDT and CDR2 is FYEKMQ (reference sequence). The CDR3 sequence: CASSRPSDRAYGYTF. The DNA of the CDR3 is TGTGCCAGCAGCCGCCCGTCGGACAGGGCCTATGGCTACACCTTC.

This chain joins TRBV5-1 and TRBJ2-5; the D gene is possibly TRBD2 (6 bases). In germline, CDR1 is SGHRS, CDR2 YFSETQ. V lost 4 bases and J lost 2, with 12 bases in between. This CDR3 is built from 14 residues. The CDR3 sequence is CASSGTGRQETQYF. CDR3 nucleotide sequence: TGCGCCAGCAGCGGTACCGGGAGACAAGAGACCCAGTACTTC.

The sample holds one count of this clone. The CDR3: CAISVGNEQFF. The CDR3, as DNA: TGTGCCATCAGTGTAGGGAATGAGCAGTTCTTC. The chain is built from TRBV10-3 and TRBJ2-1; D not certain. The CDR3 runs to 11 residues. The germline V and J ends were trimmed by 4 bases and 7 bases, with 5 bases remaining between them. The germline CDR1 and CDR2 sequences are ENHRY and SYGVKD.

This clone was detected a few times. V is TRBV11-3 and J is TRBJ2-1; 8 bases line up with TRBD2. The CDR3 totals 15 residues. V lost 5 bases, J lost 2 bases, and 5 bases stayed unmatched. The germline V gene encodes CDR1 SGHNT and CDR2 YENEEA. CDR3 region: CASSQRGPPYNEQFF. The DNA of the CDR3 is TGTGCCAGCAGCCAGCGGGGGCCACCCTACAATGAGCAGTTCTTC.

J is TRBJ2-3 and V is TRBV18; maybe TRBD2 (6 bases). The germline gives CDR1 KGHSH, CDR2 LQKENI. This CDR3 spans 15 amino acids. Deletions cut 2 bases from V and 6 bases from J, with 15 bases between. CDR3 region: CASSPMKGGSDTQYF. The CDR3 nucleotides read TGTGCCAGCTCACCAATGAAGGGAGGCTCGGATACGCAGTATTTT.

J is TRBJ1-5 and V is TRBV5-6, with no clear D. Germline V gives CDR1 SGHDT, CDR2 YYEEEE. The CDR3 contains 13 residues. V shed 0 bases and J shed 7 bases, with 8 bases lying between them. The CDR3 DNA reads TGTGCCAGCAGCTTGGGCCCGCTCCAGCCCCAGCATTTT. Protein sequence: CASSLGPLQPQHF.

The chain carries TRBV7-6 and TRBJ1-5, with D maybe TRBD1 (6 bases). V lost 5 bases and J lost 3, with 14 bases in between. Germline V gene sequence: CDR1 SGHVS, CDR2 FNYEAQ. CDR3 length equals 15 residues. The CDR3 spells CASSQFRGTNQPQHF. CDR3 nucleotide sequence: TGTGCCAGCAGCCAGTTTAGGGGGACCAATCAGCCCCAGCATTTT.

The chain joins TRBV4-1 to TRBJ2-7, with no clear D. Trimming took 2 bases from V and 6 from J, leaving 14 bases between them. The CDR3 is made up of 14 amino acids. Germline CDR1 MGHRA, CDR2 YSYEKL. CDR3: CASSQTASTTEQYF. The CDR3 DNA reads TGCGCCAGCAGCCAAACGGCGTCGACGACCGAGCAGTACTTC.

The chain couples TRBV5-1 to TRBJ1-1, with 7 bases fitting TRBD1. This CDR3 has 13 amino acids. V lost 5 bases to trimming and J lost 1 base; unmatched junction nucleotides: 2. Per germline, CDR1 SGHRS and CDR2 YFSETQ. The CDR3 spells CASSRTGNTEAFF. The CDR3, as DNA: TGCGCCAGCAGTCGGACAGGGAACACTGAAGCTTTCTTT.

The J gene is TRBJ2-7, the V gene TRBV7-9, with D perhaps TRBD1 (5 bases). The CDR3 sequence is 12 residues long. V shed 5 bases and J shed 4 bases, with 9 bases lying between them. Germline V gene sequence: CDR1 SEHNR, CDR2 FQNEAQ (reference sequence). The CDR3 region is CASSLRVYEQYF. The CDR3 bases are TGTGCCAGCAGCCTCAGGGTATACGAGCAGTACTTC.

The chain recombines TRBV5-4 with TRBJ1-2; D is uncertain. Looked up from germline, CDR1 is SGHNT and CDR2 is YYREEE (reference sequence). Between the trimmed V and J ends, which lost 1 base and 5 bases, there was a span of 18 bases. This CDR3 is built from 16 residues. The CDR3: CASSLSPGPALYGYTF. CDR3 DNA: TGTGCCAGCAGCTTGTCCCCCGGGCCGGCCCTATATGGCTACACCTTC.

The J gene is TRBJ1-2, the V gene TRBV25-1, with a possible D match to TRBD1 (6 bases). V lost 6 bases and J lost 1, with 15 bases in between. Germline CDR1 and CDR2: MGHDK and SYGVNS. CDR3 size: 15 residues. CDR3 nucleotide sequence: TGTGCCAGCAGCCCCTATGGAGGGGGTAACTATGGCTACACCTTC. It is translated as CASSPYGGGNYGYTF.